This TCR beta chain comes out of a study of T-cell memory formation after mild COVID-19. Whole-study results and caveats: Contracting CD4+ clones sat mainly in CM and EM; CD8+ in EMRA. Contracting clones, day 15 to 85, had balanced CD4/CD8, and later expanders favored CD4+. The authors did not confirm SARS-CoV-2 specificity of second-wave clones peaking day 37.

TCR alpha and TCR beta cDNA libraries carrying sample barcodes and UMIs came from 5'RACE with constant-segment primers. Via MiXCR, TCRdb re-called the 5' RACE reads, giving one row per CDR3 protein. The repertoire holds tens of thousands of distinct CDR3 sequences, over 9% seen once, with approximately 10% in the top ten. Ten or more counts support this clonotype. No antigen is known for it. The sample was PBMCs or a T cell subset sorted from them (not recorded which). The receptor comes from an adult woman who had mild COVID-19 (a few samples of this study predate the infection). Cell type and time point are not known.

The CDR3 DNA reads as TGTGCCAGCAGCTTAGGACACCAAGCTAACTATGGCTACACCTTC. Its translation is CASSLGHQANYGYTF. V usage is TRBV7-2 and J usage is TRBJ1-2; D remains unclear. The CDR3 spans 15 residues. Germline V gene sequence: CDR1 SGHTA, CDR2 FQGNSA. The germline V and J ends were trimmed by 1 base and 0 bases, with 9 bases remaining between them.